A single sample gave rise to the 9 T cell receptor beta chains below, sequenced in a study of identical twins. MiXCR was run by TCRdb on the 5' RACE reads, yielding one entry per CDR3 protein. Here the sample spans under 1 million distinct CDR3 sequences, 9% to 15% being singletons. The data were also submitted as part of a second study, on yellow fever vaccine responses in identical twins.

The sequencing sample was made of PBMCs. The receptor set was obtained from a young woman in good health.

In this sample, this clonotype turned up a few times. The rearrangement links TRBV2 to TRBJ2-1, with 9 nucleotides matching TRBD1. With V trimmed by 4 bases and J by 9 bases, 13 bases remained unmatched. The CDR3 spans 16 residues. Per germline, CDR1 SNHLY and CDR2 FYNNEI. CDR3 amino acids: CASSVDRGYQWVEQFF. The CDR3 nucleotides are TGTGCCAGCAGTGTGGACAGGGGATACCAATGGGTTGAGCAGTTCTTC.

The CDR3 here is CATRGQGALQDTGELFF. Written as DNA, the CDR3 is TGTGCCACCCGCGGACAGGGGGCGCTTCAAGACACCGGGGAGCTGTTTTTT. The V gene is TRBV24-1, the J gene TRBJ2-2; 11 bases line up with TRBD1. V shed 9 bases, J shed 3 bases, and the junction held 11 bases outside the gene matches. The CDR3 consists of 17 residues. From germline, CDR1 is KGHDR and CDR2 SFDVKD.

This clonotype was recorded a few times. The chain's CDR3 is CASTPGQGIYGYTF. Here the CDR3 DNA reads TGTGCCAGCACCCCGGGACAGGGTATTTATGGCTACACCTTC. The chain links TRBV12-3 or TRBV12-4 to TRBJ1-2; 9 bases agree with TRBD1. There are 14 residues in the CDR3. V trimming: 7 bases; J trimming: 5 bases; junction bases outside the gene matches: 8.

This clonotype was seen only a few times. This rearrangement joins TRBV10-3 to TRBJ2-1; 7 positions match TRBD2. CDR1 is ENHRY and CDR2 is SYGVKD in the germline V gene. Germline trimming cut 5 bases from V and 2 bases from J; bases unmatched to any gene: 9. The length of the CDR3 is 16 residues. The CDR3 DNA sequence: TGTGCCATCAGTCCCATCATTGGGGGGGCCTACAATGAGCAGTTCTTC. Translating it yields CAISPIIGGAYNEQFF.

The chain couples TRBV6-1 to TRBJ2-1; D may be TRBD2 (7 bases). CDR1 is MNHNS and CDR2 is SASEGT in the germline V gene. V shed 7 bases and J shed 5 bases, with 27 bases lying between them. The CDR3 spans 18 residues. CDR3 coding DNA: TGTGCCAGCAACCCTTGGGGGGGCGCCTACCTACACGACAATGAGCAGTTCTTC. Amino acid sequence: CASNPWGGAYLHDNEQFF.

This clonotype was recorded many times. The chain couples TRBV20-1 to TRBJ2-7, with unresolved D. Germline V CDR1 and CDR2: DFQATT, SNEGSKA (reference sequence). The V gene lost 3 bases and the J gene lost 4 bases, with 10 bases spanning the gap. The CDR3 contains 12 residues. CDR3 nucleotides: TGCAGTGCTAGGGTACTGGATTACGAGCAGTACTTC. This encodes CSARVLDYEQYF.

CDR3 DNA sequence: TGCAGTGCTAGAGCCGGGACAGAGAATCAGCCCCAGCATTTT. Protein: CSARAGTENQPQHF. The chain is built from TRBV20-1 and TRBJ1-5; TRBD1 matches 7 bases. After removal of 1 base from V and 4 bases from J, the junction contained 4 bases not matched to a gene. Looked up from germline, CDR1 is DFQATT and CDR2 is SNEGSKA (reference sequence). CDR3 size: 14 residues.

This clonotype appeared many times. The chain has TRBV3-1 and TRBJ2-5; possibly TRBD2 for D (6 bases). Trimming removed 1 base from V and 2 bases from J, with 11 bases in between. CDR1 and CDR2 from the germline V gene are LGHDT and YNNKEL (reference sequence). The CDR3 sequence is 15 residues long. The CDR3 coding sequence is TGTGCCAGCAGCCAAGTGGACTACCTACAAGAGACCCAGTACTTC. It specifies CASSQVDYLQETQYF.

This clonotype was counted between two and nine times. This chain uses TRBV12-3 or TRBV12-4 with TRBJ2-1; no definite D call. CDR3 length: 12 amino acids. The V end was cut by 5 bases, the J end by 7 bases, with 9 bases between. CDR3 DNA: TGTGCCAGCAGTATCCCATTGAATGAGCAGTTCTTC. Its translation: CASSIPLNEQFF.